One T cell receptor beta chain is described in this entry. Per the germline V gene, CDR1 is SGHVS and CDR2 is FNYEAQ. The CDR3 totals 15 residues. V was clipped by 1 base and J by 7 bases, with 13 bases between them. Seattle's cohort entered during active infection and was followed longitudinally. These data belong to a study of blood T cell repertoires in COVID-19. Study-level information: COVID-19 samples from acute and convalescent phases originated in the United States, Italy and Spain. T cells, B-cell-depleted T cells, or PBMCs provided the cDNA or gDNA that served as material.

The assay was immunoSEQ multiplex PCR, and TCRdb's table has in-frame clones only and misses some. This sample has under 200,000 clones, with around nine tenths found just once. Sample: peripheral blood. This sequence originates from a woman between 65 and 79 years old with COVID-19, enrolled during active disease. J is TRBJ2-2 and V is TRBV7-6; D is undetermined. The CDR3 nucleotides read TGTGCCAGCAGCTTAGACCAAGCCCAAAACGGGGAGCTGTTTTTT. Translated: CASSLDQAQNGELFF.